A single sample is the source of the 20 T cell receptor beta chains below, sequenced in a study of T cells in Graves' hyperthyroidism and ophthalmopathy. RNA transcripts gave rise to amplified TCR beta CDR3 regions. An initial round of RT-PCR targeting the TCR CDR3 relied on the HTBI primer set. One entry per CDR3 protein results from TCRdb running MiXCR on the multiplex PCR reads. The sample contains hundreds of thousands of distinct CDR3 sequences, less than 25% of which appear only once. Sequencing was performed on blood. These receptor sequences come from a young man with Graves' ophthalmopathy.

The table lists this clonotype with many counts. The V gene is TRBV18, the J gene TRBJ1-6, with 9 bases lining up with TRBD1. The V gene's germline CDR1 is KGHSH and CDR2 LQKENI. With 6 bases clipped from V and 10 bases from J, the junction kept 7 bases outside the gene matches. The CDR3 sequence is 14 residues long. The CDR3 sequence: CASSQDRGRSPLHF. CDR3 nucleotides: TGTGCCAGCTCCCAGGACAGGGGACGATCACCCCTCCACTTT.

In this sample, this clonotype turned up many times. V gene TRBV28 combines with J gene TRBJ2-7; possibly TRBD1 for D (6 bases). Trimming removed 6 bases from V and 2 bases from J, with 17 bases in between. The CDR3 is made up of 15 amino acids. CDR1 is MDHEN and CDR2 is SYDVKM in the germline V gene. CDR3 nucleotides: TGTGCCAGCAGCCTGACAGGCGTCCCTGCCTACGAGCAGTACTTC. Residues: CASSLTGVPAYEQYF.

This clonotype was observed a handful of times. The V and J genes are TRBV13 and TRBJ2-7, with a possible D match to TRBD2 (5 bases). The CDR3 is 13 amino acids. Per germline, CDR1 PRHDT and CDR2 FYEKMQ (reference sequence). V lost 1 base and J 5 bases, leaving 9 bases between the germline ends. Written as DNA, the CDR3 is TGTGCCAGCAGCTTAGCGGAGGCAGACGAGCAGTACTTC. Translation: CASSLAEADEQYF.

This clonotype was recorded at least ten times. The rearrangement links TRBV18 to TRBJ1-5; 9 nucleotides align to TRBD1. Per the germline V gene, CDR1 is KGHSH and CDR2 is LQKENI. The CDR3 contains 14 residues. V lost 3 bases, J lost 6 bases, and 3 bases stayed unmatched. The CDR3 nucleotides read TGTGCCAGCTCACCGGACAGGGGTACTCAGCCCCAGCATTTT. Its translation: CASSPDRGTQPQHF.

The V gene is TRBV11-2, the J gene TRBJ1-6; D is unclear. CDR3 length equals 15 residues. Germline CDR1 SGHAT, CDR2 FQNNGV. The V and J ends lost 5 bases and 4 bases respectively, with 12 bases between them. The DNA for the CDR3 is TGTGCCAGCAGCCCAGCCGCGATGTATAATTCACCCCTCCACTTT. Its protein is CASSPAAMYNSPLHF. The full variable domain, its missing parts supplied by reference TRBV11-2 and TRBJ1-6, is EAGVAQSPRYKIIEKRQSVAFWCNPISGHATLYWYQQILGQGPKLLIQFQNNGVVDDSQLPKDRFSAERLKGVDSTLKIQPAKLEDSAVYLCASSPAAMYNSPLHFGNGTRLTVT.

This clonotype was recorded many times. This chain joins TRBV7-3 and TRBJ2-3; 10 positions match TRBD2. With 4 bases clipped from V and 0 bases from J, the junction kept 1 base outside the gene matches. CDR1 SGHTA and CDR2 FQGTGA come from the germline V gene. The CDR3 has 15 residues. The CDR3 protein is CASSWTSGSTDTQYF. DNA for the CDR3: TGTGCCAGCAGCTGGACTAGCGGCAGCACAGATACGCAGTATTTT.

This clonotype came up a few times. The CDR3 spells CASMTGQGVAGELFF. The CDR3 nucleotides read TGTGCCAGCATGACGGGACAGGGGGTGGCCGGGGAGCTGTTTTTT. This chain links TRBV6-1 with TRBJ2-2, with TRBD1 matching 11 bases. The CDR3 covers 15 residues. Germline lookup yields CDR1 MNHNS and CDR2 SASEGT. V shed 7 bases, J shed 6 bases, and the junction held 7 bases outside the gene matches.

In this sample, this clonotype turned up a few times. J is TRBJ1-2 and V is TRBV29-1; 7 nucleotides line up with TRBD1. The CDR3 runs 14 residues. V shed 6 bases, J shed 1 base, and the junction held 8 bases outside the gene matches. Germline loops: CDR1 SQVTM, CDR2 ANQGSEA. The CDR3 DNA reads TGCAGCGTGCGTACGGGACAGAATAACTATGGCTACACCTTC. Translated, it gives CSVRTGQNNYGYTF.

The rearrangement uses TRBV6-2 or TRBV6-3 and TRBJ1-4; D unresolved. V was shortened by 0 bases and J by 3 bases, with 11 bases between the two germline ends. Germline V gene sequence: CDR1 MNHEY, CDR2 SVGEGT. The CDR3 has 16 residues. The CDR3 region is CASSYSTQRANEKLFF. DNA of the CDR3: TGTGCCAGCAGTTACTCAACCCAGAGAGCTAATGAAAAACTGTTTTTT.

The CDR3 loop reads CSAAPLGEQFF. The CDR3 DNA reads as TGCAGTGCGGCACCACTCGGTGAGCAGTTCTTC. The V and J genes are TRBV20-1 and TRBJ2-1; D remains ambiguous. This CDR3 is 11 amino acids long. V lost 6 bases to trimming and J lost 9 bases, with 12 bases between them. Germline V CDR1 and CDR2: DFQATT, SNEGSKA (reference sequence).

This chain's CDR3 is CASSRTSGHSYNEQFF. In DNA form, the CDR3 reads TGTGCCAGCAGCCGAACTAGCGGCCACTCCTACAATGAGCAGTTCTTC. The chain combines TRBV5-4 with TRBJ2-1, with 8 bases identical to TRBD2. V shed 4 bases, J shed 0 bases, and the junction held 6 bases outside the gene matches. CDR1 and CDR2 from the germline V gene are SGHNT and YYREEE (reference sequence). This CDR3 spans 16 amino acids.

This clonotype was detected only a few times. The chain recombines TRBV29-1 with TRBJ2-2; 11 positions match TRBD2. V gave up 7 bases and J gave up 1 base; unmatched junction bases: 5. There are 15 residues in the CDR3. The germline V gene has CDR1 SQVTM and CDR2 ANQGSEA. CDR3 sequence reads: CSAKGLAENTGELFF. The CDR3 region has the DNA TGCAGCGCCAAGGGACTAGCGGAGAACACCGGGGAGCTGTTTTTT.

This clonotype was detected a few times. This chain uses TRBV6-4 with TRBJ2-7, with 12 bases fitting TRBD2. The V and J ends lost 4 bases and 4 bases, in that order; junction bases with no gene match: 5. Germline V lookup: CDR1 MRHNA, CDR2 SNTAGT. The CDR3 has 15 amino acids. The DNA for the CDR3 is TGTGCCAGCAGTGCCTCGACTAGCGGGAGTTACGAGCAGTACTTC. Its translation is CASSASTSGSYEQYF.

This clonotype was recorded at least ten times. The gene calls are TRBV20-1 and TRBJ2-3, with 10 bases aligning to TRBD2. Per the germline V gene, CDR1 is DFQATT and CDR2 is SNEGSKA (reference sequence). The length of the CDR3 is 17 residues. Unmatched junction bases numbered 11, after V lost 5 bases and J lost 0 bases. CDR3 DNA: TGCAGTGCTTGTCGAGGAGGACTAGCGGCTAGCACAGATACGCAGTATTTT. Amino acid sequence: CSACRGGLAASTDTQYF.

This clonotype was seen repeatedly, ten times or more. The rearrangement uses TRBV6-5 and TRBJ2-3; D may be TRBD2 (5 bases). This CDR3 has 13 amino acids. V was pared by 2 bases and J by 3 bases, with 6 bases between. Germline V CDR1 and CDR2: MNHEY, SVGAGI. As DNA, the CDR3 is TGTGCCAGCAGTTACGAGGGAACAGATACGCAGTATTTT. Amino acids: CASSYEGTDTQYF.

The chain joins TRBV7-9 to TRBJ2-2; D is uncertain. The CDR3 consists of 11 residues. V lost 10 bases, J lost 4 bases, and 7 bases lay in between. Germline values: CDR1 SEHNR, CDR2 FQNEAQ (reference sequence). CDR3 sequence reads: CAILSTGELFF. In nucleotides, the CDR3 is TGTGCCATCCTGTCCACCGGGGAGCTGTTTTTT.

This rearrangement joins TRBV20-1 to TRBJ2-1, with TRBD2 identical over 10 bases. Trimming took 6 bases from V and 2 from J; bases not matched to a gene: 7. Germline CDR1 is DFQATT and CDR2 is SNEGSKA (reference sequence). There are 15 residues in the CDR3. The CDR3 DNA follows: TGCAGTGCGCCCGCAGGACTAGCGGCCTACAATGAGCAGTTCTTC. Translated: CSAPAGLAAYNEQFF.

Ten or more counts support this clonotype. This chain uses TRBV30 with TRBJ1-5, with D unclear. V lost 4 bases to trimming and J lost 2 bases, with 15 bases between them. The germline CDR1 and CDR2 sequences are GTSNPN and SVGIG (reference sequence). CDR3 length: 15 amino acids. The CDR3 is CAWTPPDRRNQPQHF. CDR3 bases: TGTGCCTGGACCCCCCCCGACCGGCGCAATCAGCCCCAGCATTTT.

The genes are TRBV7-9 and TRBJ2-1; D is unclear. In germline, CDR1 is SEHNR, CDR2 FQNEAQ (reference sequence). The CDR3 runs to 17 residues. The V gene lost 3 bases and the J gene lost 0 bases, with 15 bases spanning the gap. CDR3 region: CASSFSSDLSSYNEQFF. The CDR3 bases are TGTGCCAGCAGCTTTAGCAGCGACCTAAGCTCCTACAATGAGCAGTTCTTC. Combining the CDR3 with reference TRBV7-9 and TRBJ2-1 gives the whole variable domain DTGVSQNPRHKITKRGQNVTFRCDPISEHNRLYWYRQTLGQGPEFLTYFQNEAQLEKSRLLSDRFSAERPKGSFSTLEIQRTEQGDSAMYLCASSFSSDLSSYNEQFFGPGTRLTVL.

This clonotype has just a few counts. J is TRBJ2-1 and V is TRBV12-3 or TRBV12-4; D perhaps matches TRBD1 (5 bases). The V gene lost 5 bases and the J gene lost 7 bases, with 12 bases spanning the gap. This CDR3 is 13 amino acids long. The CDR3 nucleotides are TGTGCCAGCAGTCCAGAGGACATAAATGAGCAGTTCTTC. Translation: CASSPEDINEQFF.